This T cell receptor (beta chain) was found in a study of cytomegalovirus exposure and HLA in healthy donors. General study findings and limits: Later analysis associated a missense DCLRE1C variant with TCR beta V- and J-gene trimming. Judged likely to be a sequencing artifact was a cluster of highly shared sequence variants. As a later analysis showed, several of the most significant clusters appeared to be linked to common viral pathogens.

Germline V CDR1 and CDR2: SGHRS, YFSETQ. Trimming pared 0 bases from V and 4 bases from J, leaving 10 bases between. There are 15 residues in the CDR3. PCR used 60 Vbeta primers and 13 Jbeta primers. Libraries were prepared by immunoSEQ multiplex PCR; TCRdb keeps only in-frame clonotypes and omits some of them. Found here are 140,000 or so clones, about 75% of them singletons; the top ten hold roughly 1.7%. Comment on this clone: Its cognate antigen is unknown.

Healthy bone marrow donors supplied every sample. This receptor was obtained from a young woman in good health and CMV-seronegative. The gene calls are TRBV5-1 and TRBJ1-4, with D uncertain. What was sequenced was PBMCs. DNA for the CDR3: TGCGCCAGCAGCTTGGCCCCGGGGAATAATGAAAAACTGTTTTTT. Its protein is CASSLAPGNNEKLFF.